The present TCR beta chain was sequenced within a study of neoadjuvant anti-PD-1 for oral cavity cancer. In the study overall: Around day 43, patients without progression received a fourth nivolumab dose before surgery.

V dropped 5 bases and J dropped 0 bases, with 8 bases sitting between them. This CDR3 is built from 13 residues. Germline V gene data show CDR1 as GTSNPN and CDR2 as SVGIG (reference sequence). The repertoire was sequenced with immunoSEQ multiplex PCR; TCRdb's copy has only in-frame clones and lacks some. The sample holds roughly 68,000 clones, less than 90% seen once. As to time point: after neoadjuvant nivolumab, at surgical resection. The receptor was isolated from a person aged 35-80 years with oral cavity squamous cell carcinoma. The chain carries TRBV30 and TRBJ1-3; no clear D gene. This specimen consisted of PBMCs, obtained after nivolumab (anti-PD-1) treatment. CDR3 protein: CAWGLSSGNTIYF. Written as DNA, the CDR3 is TGTGCCTGGGGACTCAGCTCTGGAAACACCATATATTTT. Using reference TRBV30 and TRBJ1-3 for the parts outside the CDR3, the full variable domain is SQTIHQWPATLVQPVGSPLSLECTVEGTSNPNLYWYRQAAGRGLQLLFYSVGIGQISSEVPQNLSASRPQDRQFILSSKKLLLSDSGFYLCAWGLSSGNTIYFGEGSWLTVV.